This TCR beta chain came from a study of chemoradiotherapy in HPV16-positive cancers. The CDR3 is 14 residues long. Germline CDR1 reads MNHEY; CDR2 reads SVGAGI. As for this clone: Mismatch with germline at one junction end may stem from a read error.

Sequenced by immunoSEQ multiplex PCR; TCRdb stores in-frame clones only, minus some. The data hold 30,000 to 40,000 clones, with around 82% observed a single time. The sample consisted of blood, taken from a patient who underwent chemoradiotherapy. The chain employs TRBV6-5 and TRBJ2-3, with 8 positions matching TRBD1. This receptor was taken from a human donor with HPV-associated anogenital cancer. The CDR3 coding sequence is TGTGCCATCAGTGGACAGGGCGGCACAGATACGCAGTATTTT. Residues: CAISGQGGTDTQYF.